This section outlines one T cell receptor (beta chain) sequence together with its context. The same CDR3 can be traced to other DNA sequences in this sample. These data come from a study of shared clonotypes between healthy human individuals. Per germline, CDR1 MDHEN and CDR2 SYDVKM. The CDR3 runs to 14 residues. V lost 6 bases and J lost 0; bases outside the gene matches: 4. This table comes from immunoSEQ multiplex PCR, and its TCRdb copy is limited to in-frame clones, with some not included. Of hundreds of thousands of clones listed, 90% to 97% were seen once; the top ten hold approximately 0.06%. The receptor comes from a woman younger than 45 in good health. The sample taken for sequencing was naive CD4+ T cells sorted from blood. The subset denotes: CD45RA+ positively selected. The J gene is TRBJ2-7, the V gene TRBV28; TRBD1 matches at 8 bases. The CDR3 coding sequence is TGTGCCAGCAGAAGACAGGGGAGCTCCTACGAGCAGTACTTC. Encoded protein: CASRRQGSSYEQYF.